The rows below give T cell receptor beta chains drawn from one sample of a study of T cell responses to AZD1222 COVID-19 vaccine. Here immunoSEQ multiplex PCR was the method, and the copy in TCRdb shows in-frame clones only, minus some. The sample has some 120,000 clones, around 94% seen once. The starting material was peripheral blood, obtained on day 0 of AZD1222 vaccination. These receptor sequences come from an adult in good health. The CDR3 runs from the conserved cysteine through the conserved F or W. A D gene is named only where the DNA matches it firmly. Size is omitted from some rows. Given values are once, few, many or a class for expanded clones.

V: TRBV13; size: once; J: TRBJ2-7; D: .; CDR3: CASRGNHEQYF; DNA: TGTGCCAGCAGGGGCAATCACGAGCAGTACTTC
V: TRBV6-5; size: .; J: TRBJ1-1; D: TRBD1; CDR3: CASAFTGVNTEAFF; DNA: TGTGCCAGCGCTTTCACAGGGGTGAACACTGAAGCTTTCTTT
V: TRBV6-5; size: .; J: TRBJ1-2; D: .; CDR3: CASTPKGVFAGYTF; DNA: TGTGCCAGCACCCCAAAGGGAGTATTCGCTGGCTACACCTTC
V: TRBV20-1; size: .; J: TRBJ1-2; D: .; CDR3: CSAKQTYGYTF; DNA: TGCAGTGCTAAACAGACTTATGGCTACACCTTC
V: TRBV6-1; size: .; J: TRBJ1-5; D: .; CDR3: CASSEVGPYQPQHF; DNA: TGTGCCAGCAGTGAAGTGGGACCTTATCAGCCCCAGCATTTT
V: TRBV27; size: .; J: TRBJ2-3; D: TRBD1; CDR3: CASSQNTGTGTDTQYF; DNA: TGTGCCAGCAGTCAAAATACCGGGACAGGGACGGATACGCAGTATTTT
V: TRBV18; size: .; J: TRBJ2-3; D: .; CDR3: CASSPTPIRGDTQYF; DNA: TGTGCCAGCTCACCTACTCCAATACGTGGAGATACGCAGTATTTT
V: TRBV7-9; size: .; J: TRBJ1-1; D: .; CDR3: CASSSPDRNTEAFF; DNA: TGTGCCAGCAGCTCCCCGGACAGGAACACTGAAGCTTTCTTT
V: TRBV7-2; size: .; J: TRBJ2-3; D: TRBD2; CDR3: CASSPTGSGIDTQYF; DNA: TGTGCCAGCAGCCCTACCGGTAGCGGGATTGATACGCAGTATTTT
V: TRBV7-8; size: .; J: TRBJ1-2; D: .; CDR3: CASSPTGLNYGYTF; DNA: TGTGCCAGCAGCCCGACAGGTCTTAACTATGGCTACACCTTC
V: TRBV5-1; size: .; J: TRBJ2-5; D: .; CDR3: CASSPHGTAVQETQYF; DNA: TGCGCCAGCAGCCCCCACGGGACTGCCGTTCAAGAGACCCAGTACTTC
V: TRBV19; size: .; J: TRBJ2-2; D: .; CDR3: CASSIRGGQSTGELFF; DNA: TGTGCCAGTAGTATAAGGGGGGGACAATCCACCGGGGAGCTGTTTTTT
V: TRBV25-1; size: .; J: TRBJ2-1; D: TRBD2; CDR3: CASSRREGPYNEQFF; DNA: TGTGCCAGCAGTAGACGGGAGGGCCCCTACAATGAGCAGTTCTTC
V: TRBV7-9; size: .; J: TRBJ2-5; D: TRBD2; CDR3: CASSSGLADTQETQYF; DNA: TGTGCCAGCAGCTCAGGACTAGCGGATACCCAAGAGACCCAGTACTTC
V: TRBV2; size: .; J: TRBJ1-5; D: .; CDR3: CASSRLNSNQPQHF; DNA: TGTGCCAGCAGTAGGCTCAATAGCAATCAGCCCCAGCATTTT
V: TRBV29-1; size: .; J: TRBJ2-7; D: TRBD2; CDR3: CSAVTSGDYEQYF; DNA: TGCAGCGCCGTGACTAGCGGGGACTACGAGCAGTACTTC
V: TRBV28; size: .; J: TRBJ2-2; D: TRBD1; CDR3: CASKTGGTGELFF; DNA: TGTGCCAGCAAGACAGGGGGCACCGGGGAGCTGTTTTTT
V: TRBV30; size: .; J: TRBJ1-2; D: TRBD1; CDR3: CAWGRDRARPYTF; DNA: TGTGCCTGGGGCCGGGACAGGGCCCGCCCCTACACCTTC
V: TRBV6-5; size: .; J: TRBJ1-1; D: TRBD1; CDR3: CASSPTGAPNTEAFF; DNA: TGTGCCAGCAGTCCTACAGGGGCCCCGAACACTGAAGCTTTCTTT
V: TRBV4-1; size: .; J: TRBJ2-1; D: .; CDR3: CASSQAEMEGYEQFF; DNA: TGCGCCAGCAGCCAAGCGGAAATGGAGGGCTATGAGCAGTTCTTC
V: TRBV30; size: .; J: TRBJ1-2; D: TRBD1; CDR3: CAWSGKTGTARGYGYTF; DNA: TGTGCCTGGAGTGGAAAGACCGGGACAGCGAGGGGCTATGGCTACACCTTC
V: TRBV5-1; size: .; J: TRBJ1-1; D: .; CDR3: CASSLAKGWGEAFF; DNA: TGCGCCAGCAGCTTGGCAAAGGGATGGGGTGAAGCTTTCTTT
V: TRBV30; size: .; J: TRBJ1-5; D: .; CDR3: CAWSVGRTSFSNQPQHF; DNA: TGTGCCTGGAGTGTAGGAAGAACCAGTTTTAGCAATCAGCCCCAGCATTTT
V: TRBV18; size: once; J: TRBJ2-3; D: .; CDR3: CASSPPTTDTQYF; DNA: TGTGCCAGCTCACCACCCACCACAGATACGCAGTATTTT
V: TRBV7-2; size: .; J: TRBJ1-2; D: TRBD1; CDR3: CASSQQGDYGYTF; DNA: TGTGCCAGCAGCCAACAGGGGGACTATGGCTACACCTTC
V: TRBV19; size: .; J: TRBJ2-7; D: TRBD1; CDR3: CASSPGTGEFYEQYF; DNA: TGTGCCAGTAGCCCGGGGACAGGGGAATTCTACGAGCAGTACTTC
V: TRBV28; size: .; J: TRBJ2-7; D: .; CDR3: CASSLGGIGYEQYF; DNA: TGTGCCAGCAGTTTAGGAGGGATCGGGTACGAGCAGTACTTC